Listed below are T cell receptor beta chains from one sample, sequenced in a study of cytomegalovirus exposure and HLA in healthy donors. Some clones are missing from TCRdb's copy, which holds only in-frame ones; the method was immunoSEQ multiplex PCR. The profile shows approximately 130,000 clones, 75% of them singletons. Specimen: PBMCs. These receptors all come from a woman aged 40 to 50 in good health and CMV-seropositive. Each CDR3 is given with its conserved first and last residue. Fields, in order: clone size, V gene, D gene, J gene, CDR3 DNA, CDR3 protein. A D gene is named only where the DNA matches it firmly. Size values are once, few and many counts, or a class for expanded clones, and some rows have none.

-	TRBV11-2	-	TRBJ1-1	TGTGCCAGCAGCTCGGCTGAAGCTTTCTTT	CASSSAEAFF
-	TRBV7-2	-	TRBJ2-5	TGTGCCAGCAGCCCCGGGACGACAGGAGAGACCCAGTACTTC	CASSPGTTGETQYF
-	TRBV6-5	TRBD1	TRBJ1-1	TGTGCCAGCAGTTACTCGATTCGGGACAGTGAAGCTTTCTTT	CASSYSIRDSEAFF
-	TRBV6-5	TRBD1	TRBJ2-3	TGTGCCAGCAGTTCGAATCGGGACAGCCAGCCAGATACGCAGTATTTT	CASSSNRDSQPDTQYF
once	TRBV27	TRBD2	TRBJ2-6	TGTGCCAGCAGCCCTCCGACTAGCGGGACTCAAATATGGTCTGGGGCCAACGTCCTGACTTTC	CASSPPTSGTQIWSGANVLTF
-	TRBV4-3	-	TRBJ2-2	TGCGCCAGCAGCCAAGAAGCGTGGTCGGGCACCGGGGAGCTGTTTTTT	CASSQEAWSGTGELFF
-	TRBV7-7	-	TRBJ2-3	TGTGCCAGCAGCTTAAGTCCAGGCAGGACAGATACGCAGTATTTT	CASSLSPGRTDTQYF
few	TRBV19	-	TRBJ2-7	TGTGCCAGTAGTATTGCCCAGGAGGGGTCCCACGAGCAGTACTTC	CASSIAQEGSHEQYF
-	TRBV4-1	-	TRBJ2-1	TGCGCCAGCAGGCCAGAGACTTTCAATGAGCAGTTCTTC	CASRPETFNEQFF
-	TRBV7-6	TRBD1	TRBJ1-2	TGTGCCAGCAGCCTCCGGGACAGGGGAATACGTGGCTATGGCTACACCTTC	CASSLRDRGIRGYGYTF
-	TRBV19	-	TRBJ2-5	TGTGCCAGTGGACCTCAGGGCGCAGAGACCCAGTACTTC	CASGPQGAETQYF
-	TRBV15	-	TRBJ1-4	TGTGCCACCAGCAGGGCCGAAGAAAAACTGTTTTTT	CATSRAEEKLFF
-	TRBV7-2	TRBD2	TRBJ2-7	TGTGCCAGCAGCCCCCTAGCGGGCGCGCAATACGAGCAGTACTTC	CASSPLAGAQYEQYF
-	TRBV6-5	TRBD2	TRBJ2-7	TGTGCCAGCAGCCCGGGCGGGAGTAAGTACGAGCAGTACTTC	CASSPGGSKYEQYF
-	TRBV7-2	TRBD2	TRBJ2-1	TGTGCCAGCAGAGCTTCCAGACTAGCGGGGGGGCTGGATGAGCAGTTCTTC	CASRASRLAGGLDEQFF
-	TRBV5-8	-	TRBJ2-7	TGTGCCAGCAGCTCGATCGACAGCATCTCCTACGAGCAGTACTTC	CASSSIDSISYEQYF
-	TRBV7-9	-	TRBJ2-3	TGTGCCAGCAGCTTAGTAATTGCCACAAACACAGATACGCAGTATTTT	CASSLVIATNTDTQYF
-	TRBV28	-	TRBJ1-1	TGTGCCAGCAGTATGCGGGCAGTAAGCACTGAAGCTTTCTTT	CASSMRAVSTEAFF
once	TRBV11-2	-	TRBJ2-7	TGTGCCAGCAGTGTAGGGGTGGACGAGCAGTACTTC	CASSVGVDEQYF
-	TRBV30	-	TRBJ1-1	TGTGCCTCCCCGAGGGGGATCTTT	CASPRGIF
-	TRBV5-6	TRBD1	TRBJ1-4	TGTGCCAGCAGCCAACCGGGACAGGGTAATGAAAAACTGTTTTTT	CASSQPGQGNEKLFF
-	TRBV5-6	-	TRBJ2-7	TGTGCCAGCAGCTTGCAGGGGAGCTCCTACGAGCAGTACTTC	CASSLQGSSYEQYF
-	TRBV29-1	-	TRBJ2-2	TGCAGCGTTGCTCCGGGACTCCACACCGGGGAGCTGTTTTTT	CSVAPGLHTGELFF
few	TRBV9	TRBD2	TRBJ2-2	TGTGCCAGCAGCGTAAGTCGACTAGCGGGCCCCGGGGAGCTGTTTTTT	CASSVSRLAGPGELFF
-	TRBV6-6	-	TRBJ1-6	TGTGCCAGCAAGGAGGGTAATGATTCACCCCTCCACTTT	CASKEGNDSPLHF
-	TRBV6-5	TRBD1	TRBJ1-5	TGTGCCAGCAGAAGACAGGGTCGCAATCAGCCCCAGCATTTT	CASRRQGRNQPQHF
-	TRBV27	-	TRBJ2-6	TGTGCCAGCAGTTTATCCGCTAGCGCCGTCTCTGGGGCCAACGTCCTGACTTTC	CASSLSASAVSGANVLTF
few	TRBV6-1	-	TRBJ1-5	TGTGCCAGCAGTGACCGGCAGGGCAATCAGCCCCAGCATTTT	CASSDRQGNQPQHF
once	TRBV7-2	-	TRBJ1-5	TGTGCCAGCAGCTTGGGAGGGTCGGGTTTTAGCAATCAGCCCCAGCATTTT	CASSLGGSGFSNQPQHF
-	TRBV7-2	-	TRBJ1-4	TGTGCCAGCAGCTTAGCGGGGGGAACTAATGAAAAACTGTTTTTT	CASSLAGGTNEKLFF
few	TRBV5-5	-	TRBJ2-5	TGTGCCAGCAGCATACAGGGTCGAGAGACCCAGTACTTC	CASSIQGRETQYF
few	TRBV5-6	TRBD1	TRBJ1-5	TGTGCCAGCAGTCTTAAAACCGACAGGGCTCCCAATCAGCCCCAGCATTTT	CASSLKTDRAPNQPQHF
-	TRBV7-9	-	TRBJ1-5	TGTGCCAGCAGCTTAGACCCCCGGCAGCCCCAGCATTTT	CASSLDPRQPQHF
-	TRBV11-2	-	TRBJ2-1	TGTGCCAGCAGCTCGCTGTTGGGGGGTGGCTACAATGAGCAGTTCTTC	CASSSLLGGGYNEQFF
-	TRBV5-1	-	TRBJ2-7	TGCGCCAGCAGCTCGAGAGACAAAAACATCTACGAGCAGTACTTC	CASSSRDKNIYEQYF
-	TRBV5-6	-	TRBJ2-2	TGTGCCAGCAGCGCGTTGGTCACCGGGGAGCTGTTTTTT	CASSALVTGELFF
-	TRBV13	TRBD1	TRBJ1-1	TGTGCCAGCAGAGGGAGAGGAGACAGGGGTGTCACTGAAGCTTTCTTT	CASRGRGDRGVTEAFF
-	TRBV5-5	TRBD1	TRBJ2-7	TGTGCCAGCAGCGCCTCCGGGACAGGGGTCTACGAGCAGTACTTC	CASSASGTGVYEQYF
-	TRBV29-1	TRBD1	TRBJ2-7	TGCAGCGTTGTTGGTCAGGGGGCCAGCGAGCAGTACTTC	CSVVGQGASEQYF
-	TRBV6-1	TRBD1	TRBJ1-4	TGTGCCAGCAGCGACAGGGCCGAAAGACTGTTTTTT	CASSDRAERLFF
-	TRBV12-1	-	TRBJ2-7	TGTGCCAGCAGCTTGACAGTATTATCTGGCGAGCAGTACTTC	CASSLTVLSGEQYF
-	TRBV6-5	-	TRBJ1-1	TGTGCCAGCAGTTACCTTCGGAACACTGAAGCTTTCTTT	CASSYLRNTEAFF
-	TRBV5-1	TRBD1	TRBJ1-1	TGCGCCAGCCAGGGACAGGGGGCTGAAGCTTTCTTT	CASQGQGAEAFF
-	TRBV10-3	TRBD1	TRBJ1-2	TGTGCCATCAGTGACCACCTTGCGACAGGGAGTCATGGCTACACCTTC	CAISDHLATGSHGYTF
few	TRBV7-2	-	TRBJ1-5	TGTGCCAGCAGCTTACAGGGTGATCAGCCCCAGCATTTT	CASSLQGDQPQHF
-	TRBV6-4	-	TRBJ2-7	TGTGCCAGCAGTGAGGAGACAGGTCTATTGTACGAGCAGTACTTC	CASSEETGLLYEQYF
few	TRBV23-1	TRBD1	TRBJ1-2	TGCGCCAGCAGCCCCTTGGACAGGACTAACTATGGCTACACCTTC	CASSPLDRTNYGYTF